This T cell receptor beta chain was captured by sequencing in a study of regulatory T cells in long-lasting Graves disease. General study results and limits: Persistent cases favored TRBV28, TRBJ1-2 and TRBJ2-5.

A remark on this clonotype: The antigen is not known.

The length of the CDR3 is 13 residues. The V and J ends lost 6 bases and 13 bases respectively, with 23 bases between them. Germline CDR1 is SQVTM and CDR2 is ANQGSEA. Documented time point: newly diagnosed GD, antithyroid drugs for less than 3 months. RNA isolated from PBMCs was used to make the TCR library. Building of the TCR beta libraries involved iRepertoire HTBI primers and Arm-PCR of CDR3 regions. TCRdb itself ran the multiplex PCR reads through MiXCR, one entry per CDR3 protein. In the table there are 500,000 or so distinct CDR3 sequences, about 17% of which are singletons. The same data also went into a second study, on T cells in Graves' hyperthyroidism and ophthalmopathy. As that report states: The HTBI set primed first-round TCR CDR3 RT-PCR.

This specimen was peripheral blood mononuclear cells (PBMCs), taken at new diagnosis, from a patient treated with antithyroid drugs. The genes are TRBV29-1 and TRBJ2-3; TRBD2 might be the D (5 bases). This TCR came from a man aged 35 to 55 with Graves disease. CDR3 amino acids: CSVAATDQGLEYF. For the CDR3, the DNA is TGCAGCGTGGCCGCCACGGACCAAGGACTGGAGTATTTT.